Listed below are T cell receptor beta chains from one sample, sequenced in a study of T cell responses to AZD1222 COVID-19 vaccine. This table comes from immunoSEQ multiplex PCR, and its TCRdb copy is limited to in-frame clones, with some not included. The sample holds 45,000 to 60,000 clones, 80% to 90% seen once. Specimen: peripheral blood, collected on day 0 of AZD1222 vaccination. Receptors originate from an adult in good health. CDR3s include the opening cysteine and the closing phenylalanine or tryptophan. The D gene is left open where the match is weak. Rows give clone size only sometimes, using once, few, many, or a class for an expanded clone.

V,length,D,J,size,DNA,CDR3
TRBV6-5,11,.,TRBJ1-1,.,TGTGCCAGCAACGAATGGGGGGAAGCTTTCTTT,CASNEWGEAFF
TRBV11-2,12,TRBD2,TRBJ2-7,.,TGTGCCTCCACGGCGGGGGCCTACGAGCAGTACTTC,CASTAGAYEQYF
TRBV28,18,.,TRBJ1-3,.,TGTGCCAGCAGTTCAGGACAGCAATCCTTCTTCTCTGGAAACACCATATATTTT,CASSSGQQSFFSGNTIYF
TRBV7-9,15,.,TRBJ2-5,.,TGTGCCAGCAGCCAGGGACAAGGCAAACAAGAGACCCAGTACTTC,CASSQGQGKQETQYF
TRBV3-1/TRBV3-2,12,.,TRBJ1-2,few,TGTGCCAGCAGCCAAGTAGGGTTCGGCTACACCTTC,CASSQVGFGYTF
TRBV27,15,.,TRBJ1-5,.,TGTGCCAGCAGTTTTTCCCGCCAAGCCAATCAGCCCCAGCATTTT,CASSFSRQANQPQHF
TRBV27,14,.,TRBJ2-1,.,TGTGCCAGCAGCCGCCTGACCGACTACAATGAGCAGTTCTTC,CASSRLTDYNEQFF
TRBV7-9,17,TRBD1,TRBJ2-2,.,TGTGCCAGCAGCTTAGCAACAGGGGCCGGGAACACCGGGGAGCTGTTTTTT,CASSLATGAGNTGELFF
TRBV7-6,15,.,TRBJ2-7,.,TGTGCCAGCAGCTTAGGCCTACTAAATACCTACGAGCAGTACTTC,CASSLGLLNTYEQYF
TRBV5-1,14,.,TRBJ1-1,.,TGCGCCAGCAGCTTGGATCAGGGTGGCGCTGAAGCTTTCTTT,CASSLDQGGAEAFF
TRBV19,16,.,TRBJ2-1,once,TGTGCCAGTAGGCCCCTGGGCCGGAGAGGTAATAATGAGCAGTTCTTC,CASRPLGRRGNNEQFF
TRBV10-2,14,TRBD1,TRBJ2-5,once,TGCGCCAGCAGAGGGACAGGATTACAAGAGACCCAGTACTTC,CASRGTGLQETQYF
TRBV5-1,17,TRBD1,TRBJ1-6,.,TGCGCCAGCAGCCCGAGGGGGGACAGCTCCTATAATTCACCCCTCCACTTT,CASSPRGDSSYNSPLHF
TRBV18,12,.,TRBJ1-1,.,TGTGCCAGCTCACCAGATCGGGAGAAAGCTTTCTTT,CASSPDREKAFF
TRBV12-3/TRBV12-4,13,.,TRBJ1-1,once,TGTGCCAGCAGTTTGACCCGGAACACTGAAGCTTTCTTT,CASSLTRNTEAFF
TRBV10-3,14,.,TRBJ2-2,.,TGTGCCATCAGTCCAGGGCCCAACACCGGGGAGCTGTTTTTT,CAISPGPNTGELFF
TRBV7-6,15,.,TRBJ2-5,.,TGTGCCAGCAGCTCGGGGGCGGATAGGGGAGAGACCCAGTACTTC,CASSSGADRGETQYF
TRBV2,12,.,TRBJ2-1,.,TGTGCCAGCAGTGCCTCCTACAATGAGCAGTTCTTC,CASSASYNEQFF
TRBV28,12,.,TRBJ2-5,.,TGTGCCAGCGGGGGGGCTCCGGAGACCCAGTACTTC,CASGGAPETQYF
TRBV27,14,.,TRBJ2-1,.,TGTGCCAGCAGTTACCGGGACTTATACAATGAGCAGTTCTTC,CASSYRDLYNEQFF
TRBV5-1,15,.,TRBJ2-7,.,TGCGCCAGCAGCTTGGGGCAGGAGGTGTCCTACGAGCAGTACTTC,CASSLGQEVSYEQYF
TRBV19,17,.,TRBJ1-2,.,TGTGCCAGTAGGTCCCTTTCTCCCGGGGGTCTGAACTATGGCTACACCTTC,CASRSLSPGGLNYGYTF
TRBV7-8,17,.,TRBJ2-3,.,TGTGCCAGCAGCTACCACAGGACGGGCTCTAGCACAGATACGCAGTATTTT,CASSYHRTGSSTDTQYF
TRBV2,15,TRBD1,TRBJ2-3,.,TGTGCCAGCAGTCCCGGGACAGGGGGTGGGAATACGCAGTATTTT,CASSPGTGGGNTQYF
TRBV21-1,17,.,TRBJ1-5,.,TGTGCCAGGAAAGAGGAGGAGAGGCAGGGATGCAATCAGCCCCAGCATTTT,CARKEEERQGCNQPQHF
TRBV6-1,15,TRBD1,TRBJ1-4,.,TGTGCCAGCAGTGAGAATGCAGGGGGACTGGAAAAACTGTTTTTT,CASSENAGGLEKLFF
TRBV6-1,16,TRBD2,TRBJ2-1,.,TGTGCCAGCAGTGATGGGAGCGGGGCAGGGAGGGTTGAGCAGTTCTTC,CASSDGSGAGRVEQFF
TRBV7-9,14,.,TRBJ2-7,.,TGTGCCAGCAGCCCCGGACATCCCACCTACGAGCAGTACTTC,CASSPGHPTYEQYF
TRBV10-2,15,.,TRBJ2-7,.,TGCGCCAGCAGTCAAGTCCGGGGGGCGTCCTACGAGCAGTACTTC,CASSQVRGASYEQYF
TRBV4-1,21,TRBD2,TRBJ2-4,.,TGCGCCAGCAGCCAAGAGCTCGTGGGACTAGCGGATTTACTAGCCAAAAACATTCAGTACTTC,CASSQELVGLADLLAKNIQYF
TRBV6-1,15,TRBD2,TRBJ2-7,.,TGTGCCAGCAGTGAAGGACTAGCGGCCTCCTACGAGCAGTACTTC,CASSEGLAASYEQYF
TRBV7-9,20,TRBD2,TRBJ2-1,.,TGTGCCGGCACGAGCAGCTTAACAGTGGCGGTCGAGCGGGAGTTCGATGAGCAGTTCTTC,CAGTSSLTVAVEREFDEQFF
TRBV5-1,16,.,TRBJ1-1,.,TGCGCCAGCAGCTTGTTAGGCAGGGCAGGGGACACTGAAGCTTTCTTT,CASSLLGRAGDTEAFF
TRBV27,12,.,TRBJ1-5,.,TGTGCCAGCAGTTTGGGTCGGGGGCCCCAGCATTTT,CASSLGRGPQHF
TRBV9,15,.,TRBJ1-1,.,TGTGCCAGCAGCGTAGGCCCCACAGTGAACACTGAAGCTTTCTTT,CASSVGPTVNTEAFF
TRBV2,15,TRBD2,TRBJ2-1,.,TGTGCCAGCCGAGGAGGACTAGCGGGAGCCAATGAGCAGTTCTTC,CASRGGLAGANEQFF
TRBV3-1/TRBV3-2,17,TRBD2,TRBJ2-2,.,TGTGCCAGCAGCCTTGGGACTAGCGGGCGGAACACCGGGGAGCTGTTTTTT,CASSLGTSGRNTGELFF
TRBV5-6,12,.,TRBJ1-2,once,TGTGCCAGCAGCGCGGGTAGCTATGGCTACACCTTC,CASSAGSYGYTF
TRBV7-9,13,.,TRBJ1-1,few,TGTGCCAGCAGTCCCAGGTCGGGATCTGAAGCTTTCTTT,CASSPRSGSEAFF
TRBV5-4,16,TRBD2,TRBJ2-1,.,TGTGCCAGCAAACTAGCGGGTGTTGTTCCTGGTAATGAGCAGTTCTTC,CASKLAGVVPGNEQFF
TRBV10-2,17,.,TRBJ1-3,.,TGCGCCAGCAGTGAAAGCGGGACATCTGACTCTGGAAACACCATATATTTT,CASSESGTSDSGNTIYF